The 15 T cell receptor beta chains below come from one sample, sequenced in a study of control samples from healthy donors and cancer patients. Using immunoSEQ multiplex PCR, the repertoire was profiled, and TCRdb retains in-frame clones only, with some absent. The sample contains over 45,000 clones, more than 90% of which appear only once. What was sequenced was PBMCs. The receptors come from a young man with colorectal cancer.

The chain uses TRBV5-1 and TRBJ1-4; D perhaps matches TRBD1 (5 bases). Germline V gene sequence: CDR1 SGHRS, CDR2 YFSETQ. The CDR3 is made up of 15 amino acids. V lost 0 bases to trimming and J lost 0 bases, with 6 bases between them. The CDR3 DNA follows: TGCGCCAGCAGCTTGGGACAGTCAACTAATGAAAAACTGTTTTTT. Its protein product is CASSLGQSTNEKLFF.

This chain connects TRBV4-2 to TRBJ2-7; TRBD1 aligns across 7 bases. CDR3 size: 14 residues. The germline V gene encodes CDR1 LGHNA and CDR2 YNFKEQ. After removal of 4 bases from V and 4 bases from J, the junction contained 7 bases not matched to a gene. CDR3 loop: CASSRGAGGYEQYF. The CDR3 bases are TGTGCCAGCAGCCGAGGTGCAGGGGGATACGAGCAGTACTTC.

The V call is TRBV7-2, the J call TRBJ1-2; D is undetermined. Trimming stripped 0 bases from V and 5 bases from J, with 16 bases between. This CDR3 is built from 16 residues. CDR1 SGHTA and CDR2 FQGNSA come from the germline V gene. For the CDR3, the DNA is TGTGCCAGCAGCTTAGCCCTAACCCCAGACGATTATGGCTACACCTTC. It is translated as CASSLALTPDDYGYTF.

The chain joins TRBV3-1 (or the pseudogene TRBV3-2) to TRBJ1-3, with TRBD1 matching 11 bases. The CDR3 extends over 19 amino acids. Looked up from germline, CDR1 is LGHDT and CDR2 is YNNKEL (reference sequence). With V trimmed by 4 bases and J by 6 bases, 17 bases remained unmatched. CDR3 DNA: TGTGCCAGCAGCCTTCGGACAGGGGGCCCACCTTTACCTTTAAACACCATATATTTT. Residues: CASSLRTGGPPLPLNTIYF.

V and J are TRBV23-1 and TRBJ2-1, with D perhaps TRBD2 (5 bases). TRBV23-1 is annotated as an ORF whose role is uncertain. Trimming stripped 1 base from V and 2 bases from J, with 15 bases between. The CDR3 contains 17 residues. This CDR3 is CASSQYRSGKPYNEQFF. CDR3 nucleotide sequence: TGCGCCAGCAGTCAATATCGGTCGGGGAAACCCTACAATGAGCAGTTCTTC.

The J gene is TRBJ1-2, the V gene TRBV19; tentative D call: TRBD1 (6 bases). Deletions cut 2 bases from V and 7 bases from J, with 11 bases between. CDR1 and CDR2 from the germline V gene are LNHDA and SQIVND (reference sequence). This CDR3 spans 13 amino acids. The CDR3 here is CASSISRGSGYTF. DNA for the CDR3: TGTGCCAGTAGTATATCCAGGGGATCTGGCTACACCTTC. Full variable domain (missing parts from reference TRBV19 and TRBJ1-2): DGGITQSPKYLFRKEGQNVTLSCEQNLNHDAMYWYRQDPGQGLRLIYYSQIVNDFQKGDIAEGYSVSREKKESFPLTVTSAQKNPTAFYLCASSISRGSGYTFGSGTRLTVV.

This clone appeared a few times. The rearrangement uses TRBV19 and TRBJ2-1, with TRBD2 identical over 7 bases. This CDR3 comprises 15 residues. Germline V gene sequence: CDR1 LNHDA, CDR2 SQIVND (reference sequence). The trim removed 3 bases at V and 5 bases at J, leaving 7 bases unmatched. The DNA of the CDR3 is TGTGCCAGTAGTATGGGGGGGGAGCCCAACAATGAGCAGTTCTTC. This encodes CASSMGGEPNNEQFF.

The chain is built from TRBV4-2 and TRBJ1-4; D is uncertain. Trimming shortened V by 5 bases and J by 0 bases, and 16 bases separated the two germline ends. The CDR3 consists of 17 residues. Germline V gene data show CDR1 as LGHNA and CDR2 as YNFKEQ. The CDR3 reads CASSLYKVGATNEKLFF. CDR3 bases: TGTGCCAGCAGCTTATACAAGGTCGGAGCAACTAATGAAAAACTGTTTTTT.

V is TRBV9 and J is TRBJ2-3, with D perhaps matching TRBD2 (5 bases). Germline CDR1 is SGDLS and CDR2 is YYNGEE. This CDR3 is 18 amino acids long. V was pared by 2 bases and J by 1 base, with 20 bases between. The CDR3 DNA reads as TGTGCCAGCAGCGTGAGGGAATTGTTGGAGGTAGGCACAGATACGCAGTATTTT. Translated: CASSVRELLEVGTDTQYF.

CDR3 sequence: CASSLVSGTGVLPYEQYF. CDR3 in DNA: TGTGCCAGCAGCTTGGTTTCCGGGACAGGGGTATTACCCTACGAGCAGTACTTC. This rearrangement joins TRBV7-8 to TRBJ2-7; 10 bases match TRBD1. The CDR3 length is 18 residues. CDR1 and CDR2 from the germline V gene are SGHVS and FQNEAQ. Losses at the gene ends were 3 bases for V and 2 bases for J; bases not matched to a gene: 13.

The rearrangement links TRBV18 to TRBJ1-3, with 8 positions matching TRBD1. This CDR3 comprises 15 residues. The J segment lost 1 base and the V segment lost 6 bases, leaving 5 bases of the junction unmatched. CDR1 and CDR2 from the germline V gene are KGHSH and LQKENI. This CDR3 is CASSRTGRSGNTIYF. The CDR3 DNA reads TGTGCCAGCTCCCGGACAGGGAGGTCTGGAAACACCATATATTTT. Together with reference TRBV18 and TRBJ1-3, the CDR3 gives the full variable domain: NAGVMQNPRHLVRRRGQEARLRCSPMKGHSHVYWYRQLPEEGLKFMVYLQKENIIDESGMPKERFSAEFPKEGPSILRIQQVVRGDSAAYFCASSRTGRSGNTIYFGEGSWLTVV.

This rearrangement joins TRBV6-5 to TRBJ2-1; TRBD2 might be the D (5 bases). Germline V CDR1 and CDR2: MNHEY, SVGAGI. This CDR3 spans 13 amino acids. Trimming removed 7 bases from V and 4 bases from J, with 11 bases in between. CDR3 region: CASNLEGYNEQFF. CDR3 coding DNA: TGTGCCAGCAACCTCGAGGGATACAATGAGCAGTTCTTC.

The chain carries TRBV3-1 (or the pseudogene TRBV3-2) and TRBJ2-7; 11 bases are a match to TRBD1. CDR1 is LGHDT, CDR2 YNNKEL, per germline (reference sequence). The CDR3 is 17 residues long. The V segment lost 0 bases and the J segment 9 bases; nucleotides outside the gene matches: 13. CDR3: CASSQDLGTGGPTWQYF. The CDR3 bases are TGTGCCAGCAGCCAAGATCTAGGGACAGGGGGTCCCACGTGGCAGTACTTC.

V usage is TRBV4-1 and J usage is TRBJ2-1; D tentatively reads TRBD1 or TRBD2 (5 bases each). The CDR3 is made up of 17 amino acids. Germline values: CDR1 MGHRA, CDR2 YSYEKL. Between the trimmed V and J ends, which lost 0 bases and 7 bases, there was a span of 19 bases. CDR3 coding DNA: TGCGCCAGCAGCCAAGATGATAGCCCGGGGCACCGAAATGAGCAGTTCTTC. Encoded protein: CASSQDDSPGHRNEQFF.

This rearrangement joins TRBV6-5 to TRBJ1-6; a weak D match, TRBD1 (5 bases). The CDR3 runs to 15 residues. With 1 base removed from V and 9 bases from J, the gap between germline ends came to 13 bases. Germline V CDR1 and CDR2: MNHEY, SVGAGI. The CDR3 DNA reads as TGTGCCAGCAGTTACTTATCGACAGAAGGTTCACCCCTCCACTTT. Its protein product is CASSYLSTEGSPLHF.